This TCR beta chain was captured in a study of cytomegalovirus exposure and HLA in healthy donors. Study information: Caucasian-associated ancestry cluster membership applied to approximately 84% of several hundred genotyped donors. Study conclusions and caveats: Most TCR sequences were rare, but some public TCRs occurred in many donors. Owing to their indistinguishability, certain V segments, notably TRBV6-2 and TRBV6-3, were excluded.

While unrecorded immune exposures were likely, the donors were nominally healthy when sampled. In regard to this clone: Antigen unknown.

In the PCR, 60 Vbeta and 13 Jbeta primers were used. Clones were sequenced by immunoSEQ multiplex PCR, and TCRdb holds only the in-frame ones, with some missing. Of 150,000 to 200,000 clones listed, around four fifths are singletons. The CDR3 runs to 13 residues. The germline V gene encodes CDR1 LNHDA and CDR2 SQIVND (reference sequence). J lost 1 base, V lost 6 bases, and 2 bases had no gene match. Specimen: PBMCs. The chain couples TRBV19 to TRBJ1-1; TRBD1 matches 7 bases. This receptor was identified in a woman in her 30s in good health and CMV-seronegative. CDR3 DNA sequence: TGTGCCAGTAGCAGGGGGTGGAACACTGAAGCTTTCTTT. It is translated as CASSRGWNTEAFF.